This is a list of T cell receptor beta chains from one sample in a study of response to subunit inactivated influenza vaccine. One entry per CDR3 protein, called by TCRdb with MiXCR from the RT-PCR reads. The repertoire holds over 750,000 distinct CDR3 sequences, with less than 25% as singletons. The sample consisted of PBMCs from blood, taken more than 4 days after vaccination. These receptors all come from a man over 45 who received an inactivated influenza vaccine. CDR3s include the opening cysteine and the closing phenylalanine or tryptophan. D genes are given only for firm matches. Where a row states a size, it is once, few, many or the class of an expanded clone; other rows omit it.

clone_size,j_call,v_call,d_call,cdr3_nt,cdr3_aa
few,TRBJ2-6,TRBV29-1,.,TGCAGCGTTGGGCCCTGGGCCAACGTCCTGACTTTC,CSVGPWANVLTF
few,TRBJ2-1,TRBV29-1,TRBD2,TGCAGCGGTAGACGCGGGGGAGGCTCCTACAATGAGCAGTTCTTC,CSGRRGGGSYNEQFF
few,TRBJ2-1,TRBV2,.,TGTGCCAGCAGGGGGGAACAGACAAACTACAATGAGCAGTTCTTC,CASRGEQTNYNEQFF
few,TRBJ2-4,TRBV5-6,TRBD2,TGTGCCAGCAGCTTGTTTAGCCTAGCGGAAAACATTCAGTACTTC,CASSLFSLAENIQYF
few,TRBJ2-7,TRBV9,.,TGTGCCAGCAGCGTAAGGGGGGACAGTCTGGACGAGCAGTACTTC,CASSVRGDSLDEQYF
few,TRBJ1-4,TRBV6-2/TRBV6-3,TRBD1,TGTGCCAGCAGTCACGGGACAGGTGAAGGAAAACTGTTTTTT,CASSHGTGEGKLFF
.,TRBJ2-1,TRBV20-1,TRBD1,TGCAGTGCCCCTGGACAGGCCCACAATGAGCAGTTCTTC,CSAPGQAHNEQFF
.,TRBJ1-6,TRBV7-9,.,TGTGCCAGCAGCTTGGGCTTTCCGGCACCCCTCCACTTT,CASSLGFPAPLHF
.,TRBJ1-1,TRBV4-3,.,TGCGCCAGCAGCCAAGATTGGACGGGACGAATGAACACTGAAGCTTTCTTT,CASSQDWTGRMNTEAFF
.,TRBJ2-6,TRBV20-1,TRBD1,TGCAGTGCTGAATGGACAGGGAGAGCTGGGGCCAACGTCCTGACTTTC,CSAEWTGRAGANVLTF
.,TRBJ1-2,TRBV27,.,TGTGCCAGCAGTCCACTAGACAGCGGGCGAGTCTATGGCTACACCTTC,CASSPLDSGRVYGYTF
once,TRBJ2-7,TRBV18,.,TGTGCCAGCTCACCACGGGGGGTCTCCGAGCAGTACTTC,CASSPRGVSEQYF
.,TRBJ2-1,TRBV24-1,.,TGTGCCACCAGTGGTGGGATCCTCAATGAGCAGTTCTTC,CATSGGILNEQFF